This TCR beta chain is drawn from a study of control samples from healthy donors and cancer patients. The CDR3 sequence is 15 residues long. CDR1 is SGDLS, CDR2 YYNGEE, per germline. After removal of 0 bases from V and 2 bases from J, the junction contained 3 bases not matched to a gene. TCRdb keeps only in-frame clones here, not all; method: immunoSEQ multiplex PCR. This table has approximately 150,000 clones, 96% appearing once. The chain couples TRBV9 to TRBJ1-1; 8 bases fit TRBD1. The receptor's source is a woman aged 25 to 39 in good health. Sequenced input: blood. DNA of the CDR3: TGTGCCAGCAGCGTAGGTCAGGGGGCTAACACTGAAGCTTTCTTT. Its translation is CASSVGQGANTEAFF.